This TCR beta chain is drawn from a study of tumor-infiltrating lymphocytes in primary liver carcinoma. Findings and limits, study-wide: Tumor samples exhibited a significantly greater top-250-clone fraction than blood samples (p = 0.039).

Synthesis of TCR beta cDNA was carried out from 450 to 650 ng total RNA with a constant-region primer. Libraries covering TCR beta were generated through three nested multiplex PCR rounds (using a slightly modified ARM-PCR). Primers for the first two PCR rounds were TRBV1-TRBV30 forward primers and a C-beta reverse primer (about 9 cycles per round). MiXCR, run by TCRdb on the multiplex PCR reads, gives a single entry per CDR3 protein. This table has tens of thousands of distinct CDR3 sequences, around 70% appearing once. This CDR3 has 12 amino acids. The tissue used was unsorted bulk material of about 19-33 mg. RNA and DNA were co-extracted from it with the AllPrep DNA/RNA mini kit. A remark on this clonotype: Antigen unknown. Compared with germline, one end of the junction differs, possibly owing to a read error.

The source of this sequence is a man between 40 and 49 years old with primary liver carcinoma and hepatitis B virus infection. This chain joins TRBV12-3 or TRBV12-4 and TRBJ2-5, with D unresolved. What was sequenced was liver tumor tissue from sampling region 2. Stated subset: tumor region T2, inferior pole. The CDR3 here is CASSLLQETRYF. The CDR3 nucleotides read TGTGCCAGTAGTTTACTACAAGAGACCCGGTACTTC.